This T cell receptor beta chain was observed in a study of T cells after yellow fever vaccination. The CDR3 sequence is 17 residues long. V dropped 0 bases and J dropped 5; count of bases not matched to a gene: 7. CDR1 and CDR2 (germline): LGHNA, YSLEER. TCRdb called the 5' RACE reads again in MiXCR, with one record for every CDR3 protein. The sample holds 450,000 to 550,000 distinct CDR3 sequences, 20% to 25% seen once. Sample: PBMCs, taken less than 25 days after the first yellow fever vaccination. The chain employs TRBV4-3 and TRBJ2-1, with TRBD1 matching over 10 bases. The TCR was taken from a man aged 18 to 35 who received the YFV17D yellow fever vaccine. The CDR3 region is CASSQDLRDRGDNEQFF. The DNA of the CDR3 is TGCGCCAGCAGCCAAGATCTACGGGACAGGGGCGACAATGAGCAGTTCTTC.